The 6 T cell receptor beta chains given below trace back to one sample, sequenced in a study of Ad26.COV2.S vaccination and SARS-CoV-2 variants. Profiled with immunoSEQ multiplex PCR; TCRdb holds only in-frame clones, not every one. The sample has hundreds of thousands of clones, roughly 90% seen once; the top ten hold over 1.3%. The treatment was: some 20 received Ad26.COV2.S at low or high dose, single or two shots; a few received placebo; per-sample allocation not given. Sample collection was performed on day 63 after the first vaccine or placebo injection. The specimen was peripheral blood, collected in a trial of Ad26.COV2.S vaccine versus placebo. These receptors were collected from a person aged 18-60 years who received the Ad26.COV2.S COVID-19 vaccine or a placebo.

CDR3 nucleotides: TGTGCCAGCAGCTTATTAGGCGGGGTAGGAGGAGAAAAACTGTTTTTT. Its protein product is CASSLLGGVGGEKLFF. This chain connects TRBV7-6 to TRBJ1-4; D gene ambiguous. Germline CDR1 and CDR2: SGHVS and FNYEAQ. CDR3 size: 16 residues. With 2 bases removed from V and 8 bases from J, the gap between germline ends came to 18 bases.

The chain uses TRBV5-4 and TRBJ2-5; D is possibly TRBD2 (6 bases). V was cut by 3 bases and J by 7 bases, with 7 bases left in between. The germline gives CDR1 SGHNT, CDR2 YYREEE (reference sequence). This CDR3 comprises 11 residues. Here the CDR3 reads CASSYSGTQYF. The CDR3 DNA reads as TGTGCCAGCAGCTATAGCGGGACCCAGTACTTC.

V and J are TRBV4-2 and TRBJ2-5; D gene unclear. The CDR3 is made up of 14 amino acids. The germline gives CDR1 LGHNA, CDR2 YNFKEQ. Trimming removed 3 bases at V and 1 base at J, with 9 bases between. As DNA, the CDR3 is TGTGCCAGCAGCCATAATATGGGCCAAGAGACCCAGTACTTC. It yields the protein CASSHNMGQETQYF.

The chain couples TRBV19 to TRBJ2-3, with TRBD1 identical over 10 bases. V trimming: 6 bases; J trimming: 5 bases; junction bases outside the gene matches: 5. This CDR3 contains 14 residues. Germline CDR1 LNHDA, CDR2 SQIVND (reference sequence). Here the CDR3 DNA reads TGTGCCAGTAGGACAGGGGGCGTTGGAGATACGCAGTATTTT. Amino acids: CASRTGGVGDTQYF.

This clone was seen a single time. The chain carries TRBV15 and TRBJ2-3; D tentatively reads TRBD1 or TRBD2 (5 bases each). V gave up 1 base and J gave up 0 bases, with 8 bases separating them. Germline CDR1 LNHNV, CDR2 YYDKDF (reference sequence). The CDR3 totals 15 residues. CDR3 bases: TGTGCCACCAGCAGAGCTCGGGACAGCACAGATACGCAGTATTTT. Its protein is CATSRARDSTDTQYF. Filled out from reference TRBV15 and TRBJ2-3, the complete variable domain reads DAMVIQNPRYQVTQFGKPVTLSCSQTLNHNVMYWYQQKSSQAPKLLFHYYDKDFNNEADTPDNFQSRRPNTSFCFLDIRSPGLGDTAMYLCATSRARDSTDTQYFGPGTRLTVL.

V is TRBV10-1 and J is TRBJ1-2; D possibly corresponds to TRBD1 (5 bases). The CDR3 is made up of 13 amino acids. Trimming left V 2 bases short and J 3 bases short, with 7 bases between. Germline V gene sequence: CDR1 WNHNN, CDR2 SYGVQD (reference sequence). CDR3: CASSEGTDYGYTF. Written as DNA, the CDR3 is TGCGCCAGCAGTGAGGGGACTGACTATGGCTACACCTTC.